The text below deals with one T cell receptor (beta chain). Its target is not known. The sample belongs to a study of T cell responses to AZD1222 COVID-19 vaccine. Study conclusions and caveats: Across the whole spike, CD4 TCRs peaked at regions 160-218 and 743-854. The number of AZD1222 recipients seropositive at baseline was only 5 to 7.

The table came from immunoSEQ multiplex PCR; TCRdb's copy has only in-frame clones and leaves some out. The table lists 90,000 to 120,000 clones, about 89% of them singletons. This material consisted of peripheral blood, taken 28 days after the second AZD1222 dose. This TCR was recovered from an adult who received the AZD1222 COVID-19 vaccine.

The CDR3 loop is CASTPRTPGGTEAFF. Written as DNA, the CDR3 is TGTGCCAGCACACCCCGGACCCCGGGTGGGACTGAAGCTTTCTTT. The rearrangement links TRBV13 to TRBJ1-1, with D unclear. From germline, CDR1 is PRHDT and CDR2 FYEKMQ (reference sequence). This CDR3 region has 15 residues. V lost 7 bases to trimming and J lost 5 bases, with 20 bases between them. Full variable domain (missing parts from reference TRBV13 and TRBJ1-1): AAGVIQSPRHLIKEKRETATLKCYPIPRHDTVYWYQQGPGQDPQFLISFYEKMQSDKGSIPDRFSAQQFSDYHSELNMSSLELGDSALYFCASTPRTPGGTEAFFGQGTRLTVV.